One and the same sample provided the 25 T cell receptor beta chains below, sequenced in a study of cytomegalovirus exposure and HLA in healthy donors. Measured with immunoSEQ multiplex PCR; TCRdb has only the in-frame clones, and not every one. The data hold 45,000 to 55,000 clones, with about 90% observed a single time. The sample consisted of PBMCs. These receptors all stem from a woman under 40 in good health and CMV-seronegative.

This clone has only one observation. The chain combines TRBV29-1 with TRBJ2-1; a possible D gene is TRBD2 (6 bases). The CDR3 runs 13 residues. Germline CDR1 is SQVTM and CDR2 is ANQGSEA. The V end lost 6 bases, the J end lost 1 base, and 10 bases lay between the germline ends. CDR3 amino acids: CSVGDWSYNEQFF. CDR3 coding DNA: TGCAGCGTGGGGGACTGGTCCTACAATGAGCAGTTCTTC.

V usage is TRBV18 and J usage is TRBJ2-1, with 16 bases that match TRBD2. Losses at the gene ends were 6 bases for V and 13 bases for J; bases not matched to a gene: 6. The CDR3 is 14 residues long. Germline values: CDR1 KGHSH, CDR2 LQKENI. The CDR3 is CASSPGLAGGPQFF. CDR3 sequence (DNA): TGTGCCAGCTCGCCGGGACTAGCGGGAGGGCCCCAGTTCTTC.

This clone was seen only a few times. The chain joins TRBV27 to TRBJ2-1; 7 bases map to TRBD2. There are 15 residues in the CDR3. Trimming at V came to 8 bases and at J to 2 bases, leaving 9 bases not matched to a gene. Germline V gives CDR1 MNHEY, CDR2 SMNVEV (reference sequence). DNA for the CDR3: TGTGCCAGCGGTCGTCGAGCGGGACCCTACAATGAGCAGTTCTTC. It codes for CASGRRAGPYNEQFF.

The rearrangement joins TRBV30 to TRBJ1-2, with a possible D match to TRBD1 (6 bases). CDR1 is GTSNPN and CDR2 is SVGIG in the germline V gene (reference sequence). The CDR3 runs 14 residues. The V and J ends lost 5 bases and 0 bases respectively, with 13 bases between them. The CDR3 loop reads CAWDPGVANYGYTF. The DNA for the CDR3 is TGTGCCTGGGACCCAGGGGTTGCTAACTATGGCTACACCTTC.

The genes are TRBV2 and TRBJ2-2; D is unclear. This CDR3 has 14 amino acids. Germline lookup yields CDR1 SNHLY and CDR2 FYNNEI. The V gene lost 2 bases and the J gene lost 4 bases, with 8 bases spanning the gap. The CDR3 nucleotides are TGTGCCAGCAGTGAATATCGAGGCACCGGGGAGCTGTTTTTT. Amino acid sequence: CASSEYRGTGELFF.

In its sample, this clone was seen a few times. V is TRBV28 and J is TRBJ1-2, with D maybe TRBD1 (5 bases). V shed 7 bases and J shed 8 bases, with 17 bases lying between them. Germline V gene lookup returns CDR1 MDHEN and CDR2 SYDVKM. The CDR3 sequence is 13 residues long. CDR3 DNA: TGTGCCAGCAAACCGACAGCCCCAATAGGCTACACCTTC. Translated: CASKPTAPIGYTF.

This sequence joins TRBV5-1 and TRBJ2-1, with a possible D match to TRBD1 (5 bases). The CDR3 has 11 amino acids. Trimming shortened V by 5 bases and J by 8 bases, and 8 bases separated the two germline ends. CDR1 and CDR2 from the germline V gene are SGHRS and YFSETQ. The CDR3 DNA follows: TGCGCCAGCAGAAGGGGTCATGAGCAGTTCTTC. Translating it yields CASRRGHEQFF.

DNA of the CDR3: TGTGCCAGCAGCTTAGAGTCTAGCTACGAGCAGTACTTC. This codes for CASSLESSYEQYF. The J gene is TRBJ2-7, the V gene TRBV11-2, with D unclear. CDR1 is SGHAT, CDR2 FQNNGV, per germline. The V and J ends lost 0 bases and 3 bases respectively, with 6 bases between them. The CDR3 is 13 amino acids. Full variable domain (rest looked up from reference TRBV11-2 and TRBJ2-7): EAGVAQSPRYKIIEKRQSVAFWCNPISGHATLYWYQQILGQGPKLLIQFQNNGVVDDSQLPKDRFSAERLKGVDSTLKIQPAKLEDSAVYLCASSLESSYEQYFGPGTRLTVT.

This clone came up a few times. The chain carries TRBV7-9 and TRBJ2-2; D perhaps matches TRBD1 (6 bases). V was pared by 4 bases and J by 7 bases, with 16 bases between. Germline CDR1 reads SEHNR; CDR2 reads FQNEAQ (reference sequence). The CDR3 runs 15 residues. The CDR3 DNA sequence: TGTGCCAGCAGCTCCGACCTGCAGGGGATCGGGGAGCTGTTTTTT. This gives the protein CASSSDLQGIGELFF.

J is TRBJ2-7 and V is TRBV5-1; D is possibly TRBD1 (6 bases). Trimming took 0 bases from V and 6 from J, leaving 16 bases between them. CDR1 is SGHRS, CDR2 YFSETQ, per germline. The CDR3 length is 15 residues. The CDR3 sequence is CASSLVGGIQGEQYF. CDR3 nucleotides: TGCGCCAGCAGCTTGGTAGGGGGTATACAGGGCGAGCAGTACTTC.

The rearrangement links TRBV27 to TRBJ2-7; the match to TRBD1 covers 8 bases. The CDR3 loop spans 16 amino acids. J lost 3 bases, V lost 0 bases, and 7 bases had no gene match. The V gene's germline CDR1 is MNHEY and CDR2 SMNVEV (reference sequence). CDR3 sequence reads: CASSLSISGTGYEQYF. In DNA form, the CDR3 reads TGTGCCAGCAGTTTATCGATCTCCGGGACAGGCTACGAGCAGTACTTC.

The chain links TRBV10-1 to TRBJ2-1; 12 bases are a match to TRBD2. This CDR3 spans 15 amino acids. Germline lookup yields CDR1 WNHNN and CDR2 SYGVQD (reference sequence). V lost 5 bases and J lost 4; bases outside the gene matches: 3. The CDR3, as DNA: TGCGCCAGCAGTAAGACTAGCGGGGGATACAATGAGCAGTTCTTC. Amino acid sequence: CASSKTSGGYNEQFF.

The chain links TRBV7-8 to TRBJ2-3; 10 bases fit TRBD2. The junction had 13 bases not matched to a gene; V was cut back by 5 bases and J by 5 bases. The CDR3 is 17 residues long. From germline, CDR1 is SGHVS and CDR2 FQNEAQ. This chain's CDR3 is CASSRVVPRTSGDTQYF. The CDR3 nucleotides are TGTGCCAGCAGCCGAGTGGTTCCGCGGACTAGCGGAGATACGCAGTATTTT.

The CDR3 sequence: CASRPHPTGNYGYTF. CDR3 sequence (DNA): TGCGCCAGCAGACCCCACCCGACAGGGAACTATGGCTACACCTTC. The chain is built from TRBV5-1 and TRBJ1-2, with 7 bases identical to TRBD1. Germline loops: CDR1 SGHRS, CDR2 YFSETQ. The length of the CDR3 is 15 residues. Trimming at V came to 5 bases and at J to 2 bases, leaving 9 bases not matched to a gene. Based on the CDR3 plus reference TRBV5-1 and TRBJ1-2, the full variable domain is KAGVTQTPRYLIKTRGQQVTLSCSPISGHRSVSWYQQTPGQGLQFLFEYFSETQRNKGNFPGRFSGRQFSNSRSEMNVSTLELGDSALYLCASRPHPTGNYGYTFGSGTRLTVV.

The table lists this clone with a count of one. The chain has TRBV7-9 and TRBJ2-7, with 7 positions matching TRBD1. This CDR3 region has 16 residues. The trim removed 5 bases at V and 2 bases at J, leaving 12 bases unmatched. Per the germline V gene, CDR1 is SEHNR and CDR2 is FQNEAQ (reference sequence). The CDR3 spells CASSARDSITAYEQYF. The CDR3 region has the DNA TGTGCCAGCAGCGCCCGGGACAGCATTACAGCCTACGAGCAGTACTTC.

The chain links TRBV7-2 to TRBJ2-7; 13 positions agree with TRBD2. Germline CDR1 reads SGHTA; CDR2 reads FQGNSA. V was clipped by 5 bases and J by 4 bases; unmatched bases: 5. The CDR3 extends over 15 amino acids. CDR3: CASSLRTSGSYEQYF. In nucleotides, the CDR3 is TGTGCCAGCAGCCTGCGGACTAGCGGGAGTTACGAGCAGTACTTC.

DNA of the CDR3: TGTGCCAGCAGCCCTCAGGGAAACATGTACAATGAGCAGTTCTTC. Translated, it gives CASSPQGNMYNEQFF. The chain combines TRBV9 with TRBJ2-1, with D maybe TRBD1 (5 bases). The CDR3 contains 15 residues. CDR1 is SGDLS, CDR2 YYNGEE, per germline. V lost 4 bases to trimming and J lost 4 bases, with 15 bases between them.

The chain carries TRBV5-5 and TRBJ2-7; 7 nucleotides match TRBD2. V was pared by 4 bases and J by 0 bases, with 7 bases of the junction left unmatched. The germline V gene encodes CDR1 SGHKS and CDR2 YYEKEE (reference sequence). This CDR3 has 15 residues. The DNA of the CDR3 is TGTGCCAGCAGCGTAACTAGCGCCAACTCCTACGAGCAGTACTTC. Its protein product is CASSVTSANSYEQYF.

The CDR3 region is CASSGTGNQPQHF. The CDR3 nucleotides read TGTGCCAGCAGCGGGACAGGTAATCAGCCCCAGCATTTT. The V and J genes are TRBV7-2 and TRBJ1-5; TRBD1 agrees at 8 bases. The V gene's germline CDR1 is SGHTA and CDR2 FQGNSA. V was pared by 5 bases and J by 4 bases, with 1 base of the junction left unmatched. The CDR3 length is 13 residues.

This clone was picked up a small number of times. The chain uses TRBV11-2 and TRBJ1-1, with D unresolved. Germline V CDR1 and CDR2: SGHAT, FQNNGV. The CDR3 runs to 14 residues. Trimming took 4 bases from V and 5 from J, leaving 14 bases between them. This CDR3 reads CASSSGRPGTEAFF. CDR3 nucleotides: TGTGCCAGCAGCTCCGGACGGCCGGGGACTGAAGCTTTCTTT.

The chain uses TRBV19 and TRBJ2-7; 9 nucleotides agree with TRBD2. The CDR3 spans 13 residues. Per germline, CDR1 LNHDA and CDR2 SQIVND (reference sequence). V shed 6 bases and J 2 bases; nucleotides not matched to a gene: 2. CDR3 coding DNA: TGTGCCAGTAGAGCTAGCGGGACCTACGAGCAGTACTTC. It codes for CASRASGTYEQYF.

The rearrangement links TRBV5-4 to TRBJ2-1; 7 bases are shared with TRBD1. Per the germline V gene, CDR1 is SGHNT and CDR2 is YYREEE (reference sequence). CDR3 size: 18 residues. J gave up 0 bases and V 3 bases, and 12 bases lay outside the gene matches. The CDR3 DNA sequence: TGTGCCAGCAGCTCATCGGGACAGCCTTTTAGCTCCTACAATGAGCAGTTCTTC. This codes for CASSSSGQPFSSYNEQFF.

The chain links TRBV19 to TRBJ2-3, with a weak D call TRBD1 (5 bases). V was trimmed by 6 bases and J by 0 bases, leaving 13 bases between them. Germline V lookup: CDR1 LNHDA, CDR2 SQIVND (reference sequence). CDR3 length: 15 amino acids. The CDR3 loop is CASSDDRASTDTQYF. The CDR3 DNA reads TGTGCCAGTAGCGATGACAGAGCTAGCACAGATACGCAGTATTTT.

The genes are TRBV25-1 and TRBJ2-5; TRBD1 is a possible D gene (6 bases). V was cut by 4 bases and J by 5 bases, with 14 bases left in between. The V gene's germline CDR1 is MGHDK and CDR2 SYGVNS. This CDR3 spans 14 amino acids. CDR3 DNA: TGTGCCAGCAGTGCGGCGACAGGCCGGGAGACCCAGTACTTC. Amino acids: CASSAATGRETQYF.

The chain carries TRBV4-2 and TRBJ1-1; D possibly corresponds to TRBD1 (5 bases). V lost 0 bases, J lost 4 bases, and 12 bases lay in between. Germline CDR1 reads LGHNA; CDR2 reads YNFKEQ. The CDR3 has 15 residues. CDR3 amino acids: CASSQDTRVGTEAFF. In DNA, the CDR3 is TGTGCCAGCAGCCAAGATACCAGGGTCGGCACTGAAGCTTTCTTT.